The T cell receptor beta chain described here comes from a study of shared clonotypes between healthy human individuals. Overall study: Donor composition was a couple of women and three men, aged 18 to 49.

The assay was immunoSEQ multiplex PCR, and TCRdb's table has in-frame clones only and misses some. This sample has 1.5 million to 2.5 million clones, with roughly 94% found just once. CDR3 size: 14 residues. The V gene lost 7 bases and the J gene lost 13 bases, with 20 bases spanning the gap. Germline V gene sequence: CDR1 MNHEY, CDR2 SMNVEV (reference sequence). Terminally differentiated effector memory CD45RA+ cells were excluded from the naive CD8 cells, which were CD45RO-negative and positively selected for CCR7. Material: naive CD8+ T cells sorted from blood. The J gene is TRBJ1-6, the V gene TRBV27; the D gene is possibly TRBD1 (5 bases). The receptor comes from a man between 18 and 29 years old in good health. In nucleotides, the CDR3 is TGTGCCAGCACCTCTGGGGGAAGTTTAAGGCCCCTCCACTTT. It encodes CASTSGGSLRPLHF.